The 2 T cell receptor beta chains below were found in one sample sequenced in a study of graft-versus-host responses after intestinal transplantation. Libraries were prepared by immunoSEQ multiplex PCR; TCRdb keeps only in-frame clonotypes and omits some of them. This sample has roughly 92,000 clones, with around 89% found just once. The antigens of these receptors remain unknown. This material consisted of unstimulated CD4+ T cells sorted from spleen or lymph node cells, taken before transplant. The receptors here all came from a human donor who was the organ donor for an intestinal transplant.

Only a few counts were recorded for this clone. This same CDR3 is encoded by further DNA sequences in the sample. The chain combines TRBV6-6 with TRBJ2-5; 8 bases match TRBD1. The germline gives CDR1 MNHNY, CDR2 SVGAGI (reference sequence). The CDR3 loop spans 12 amino acids. The trim removed 6 bases at V and 3 bases at J, leaving 0 bases unmatched. The CDR3 DNA follows: TGTGCCAGCAGGGACAGGGAAGAGACCCAGTACTTC. The encoded protein is CASRDREETQYF.

The chain uses TRBV5-1 and TRBJ2-5; no firm D call. V dropped 2 bases and J dropped 7 bases, with 12 bases sitting between them. This CDR3 contains 13 residues. Germline CDR1 SGHRS, CDR2 YFSETQ. Written as DNA, the CDR3 is TGCGCCAGCAGCTTCTCTGAGAGCCGGACCCAGTACTTC. Residues: CASSFSESRTQYF.